This entry describes one TCR beta chain. Its matching antigen is unknown. Using immunoSEQ multiplex PCR, the repertoire was profiled, and TCRdb retains in-frame clones only, with some absent. The table records tens of thousands of clones, 92% of them present only once. The junction had 11 bases not matched to a gene; V was cut back by 8 bases and J by 2 bases. CDR1 LNHDA and CDR2 SQIVND come from the germline V gene (reference sequence). CDR3 length: 15 amino acids. The sample comes from a study of cytomegalovirus exposure and HLA in healthy donors. For the study at large: In a later analysis, it was reported that the roughly 120 validation repertoires had been produced on the same platform as the roughly 700 repertoires belonging to the first cohort.

Study-level points and caveats: Most TCR sequences were uncommon, yet certain public TCRs appeared in many donors. The study labeled 150 to 200 TCR beta chains cytomegalovirus-associated. The finding came from a later analysis; first-cohort TCR clusters tended to co-occur in the roughly 120 validation repertoires.

The chain joins TRBV19 to TRBJ2-7, with 8 bases lining up with TRBD2. The clonotype was recovered from a man aged 18 to 29 in good health and CMV-seronegative. The sample consisted of PBMCs. CDR3 protein: CASAPREGDAYEQYF. As DNA, the CDR3 is TGTGCCAGTGCGCCCCGGGAGGGAGACGCCTACGAGCAGTACTTC. The whole variable domain, remainder taken from reference TRBV19 and TRBJ2-7, is DGGITQSPKYLFRKEGQNVTLSCEQNLNHDAMYWYRQDPGQGLRLIYYSQIVNDFQKGDIAEGYSVSREKKESFPLTVTSAQKNPTAFYLCASAPREGDAYEQYFGPGTRLTVT.